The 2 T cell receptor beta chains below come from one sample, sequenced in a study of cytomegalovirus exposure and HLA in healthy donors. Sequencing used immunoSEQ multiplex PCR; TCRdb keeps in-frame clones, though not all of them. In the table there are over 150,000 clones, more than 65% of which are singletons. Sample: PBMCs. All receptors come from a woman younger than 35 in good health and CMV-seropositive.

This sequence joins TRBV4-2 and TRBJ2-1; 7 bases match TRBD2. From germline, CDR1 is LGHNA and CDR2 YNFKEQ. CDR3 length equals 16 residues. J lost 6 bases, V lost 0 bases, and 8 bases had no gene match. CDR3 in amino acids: CASSQDSSGAGNEQFF. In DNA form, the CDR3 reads TGTGCCAGCAGCCAAGATTCGAGCGGGGCCGGCAATGAGCAGTTCTTC.

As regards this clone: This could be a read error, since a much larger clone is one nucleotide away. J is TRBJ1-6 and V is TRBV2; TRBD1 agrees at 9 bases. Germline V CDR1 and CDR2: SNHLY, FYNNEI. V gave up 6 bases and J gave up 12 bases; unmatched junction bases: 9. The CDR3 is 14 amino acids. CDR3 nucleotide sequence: TGTGCCAGCAGAAGGGACAGGGATCGTTTACCCCTCCACTTT. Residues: CASRRDRDRLPLHF. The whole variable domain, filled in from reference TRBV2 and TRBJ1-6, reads EPEVTQTPSHQVTQMGQEVILRCVPISNHLYFYWYRQILGQKVEFLVSFYNNEISEKSEIFDDQFSVERPDGSNFTLKIRSTKLEDSAMYFCASRRDRDRLPLHFGNGTRLTVT.